This T cell receptor (beta chain) was recovered during a study of molecular identifiers for immune sequencing clone quantification. Points from the study as a whole: Jurkat TCR RNA spiked in from one cell reportedly remained identifiable amid about a million naive cells.

Sorted inputs of about 20,000 to 1,000,000 cells, with 10%, 30% or 50% RNA, yielded naive CD8 libraries. Researchers sorted naive CD8 T cells as cells that were CD8+CD4-CCR7+CD45RA+. This clonotype was seen at least ten times. The target antigen is unknown. Each CDR3 protein gets one entry after TCRdb re-called the PCR reads with MiXCR. The table has hundreds of thousands of distinct CDR3 sequences, 25% seen once. The CDR3 has 13 amino acids. The ends were cut back, 11 bases at V and 6 bases at J, with 20 bases in the middle. Germline assignment: CDR1 SEHNR and CDR2 FQNEAQ (reference sequence). The clonotype comes from a human donor in good health. Some libraries in this study had Jurkat cell RNA spiked in. Input material: naive CD8+ T cells from blood, with Jurkat cell RNA spiked in. The subset here: FACS-sorted CD8+CD4-CCR7+CD45RA+ naive T cells. The rearrangement joins TRBV7-9 to TRBJ2-7; D perhaps matches TRBD1 (6 bases). The chain's CDR3 is CASRDIFGPEQYF. CDR3 sequence (DNA): TGTGCCTCTCGGGACATCTTCGGACCCGAGCAGTACTTC.